This is a list of T cell receptor beta chains from one sample in a study of blood T cell repertoires in COVID-19. The repertoire was sequenced with immunoSEQ multiplex PCR; TCRdb's copy has only in-frame clones and lacks some. The sample records 200,000 to 250,000 clones, roughly nine tenths being singletons. The sequencing input was peripheral blood. The receptors were sampled from a man between 60 and 75 years old who had recovered from COVID-19. Both conserved end residues are part of each CDR3. The D gene is left open where the match is weak. Clone size is shown for a subset of rows, as once, few, many or a class of expanded clone.

CDR3 length	V gene	D gene	clone size	J gene	CDR3 protein	CDR3 DNA
13	TRBV10-3	-	-	TRBJ2-7	CAIGTGQSYEQYF	TGTGCCATCGGAACGGGACAATCCTACGAGCAGTACTTC
15	TRBV6-5	TRBD2	-	TRBJ2-5	CASSPPWGGSETQYF	TGTGCCAGCAGTCCCCCCTGGGGGGGGTCGGAGACCCAGTACTTC
13	TRBV29-1	TRBD1	few	TRBJ1-2	CSVERQGSSGYTF	TGCAGCGTTGAGCGACAGGGATCTTCCGGCTACACCTTC
16	TRBV18	-	-	TRBJ1-6	CASSPPGKGTDSPLHF	TGTGCCAGCTCACCACCGGGGAAGGGGACTGATTCACCCCTCCACTTT
13	TRBV18	TRBD1	-	TRBJ2-1	CASSPLQGDEQFF	TGTGCCAGCTCACCATTACAGGGGGATGAGCAGTTCTTC
17	TRBV7-8	TRBD1	-	TRBJ2-2	CASSLRDRAPNTGELFF	TGTGCCAGCAGCTTACGGGACAGGGCCCCGAACACCGGGGAGCTGTTTTTT
19	TRBV29-1	TRBD1	-	TRBJ2-4	CSAVTGVKGRVVGKNIQYF	TGCAGCGCCGTAACAGGGGTGAAGGGACGGGTGGTAGGGAAAAACATTCAGTACTTC
18	TRBV6-2/TRBV6-3	TRBD2	-	TRBJ2-7	CASSRPGTSGIKDYEQYF	TGTGCCAGCAGCCGGCCCGGGACTAGCGGCATCAAGGATTACGAGCAGTACTTC
17	TRBV4-2	TRBD2	-	TRBJ2-3	CASSPMSGGASADTQYF	TGTGCCAGCAGCCCGATGAGCGGGGGGGCTTCTGCAGATACGCAGTATTTT
15	TRBV19	-	few	TRBJ1-1	CASSIYYRMNTEAFF	TGTGCCAGTAGTATCTATTACAGGATGAACACTGAAGCTTTCTTT
17	TRBV10-3	TRBD1	-	TRBJ2-6	CAISEGTGAPGANVLTF	TGTGCCATCAGTGAAGGGACAGGGGCTCCTGGGGCCAACGTCCTGACTTTC
15	TRBV9	-	once	TRBJ2-3	CASSVSSVYTDTQYF	TGTGCCAGCAGCGTATCTTCGGTATACACAGATACGCAGTATTTT
16	TRBV7-2	-	-	TRBJ2-2	CASSSQTDSATGELFF	TGTGCCAGCAGCTCGCAAACCGACTCGGCCACCGGGGAGCTGTTTTTT
11	TRBV12-3/TRBV12-4	-	-	TRBJ2-5	CASSPRETQYF	TGTGCCAGCAGTCCCCGGGAGACCCAGTACTTC
18	TRBV7-9	TRBD2	-	TRBJ2-3	CASSGAPGTSGAPDTQYF	TGTGCCAGCAGTGGGGCCCCCGGGACTAGCGGTGCCCCGGATACGCAGTATTTT
15	TRBV5-1	-	-	TRBJ2-1	CASSLGESSYNEQFF	TGCGCCAGCAGCTTAGGGGAAAGTTCCTACAATGAGCAGTTCTTC
14	TRBV6-5	TRBD1	-	TRBJ1-3	CASRTGRNGNTIYF	TGTGCCAGTAGGACAGGGCGAAATGGAAACACCATATATTTT
15	TRBV28	-	-	TRBJ2-7	CASSLLGSGTYEQYF	TGTGCCAGCAGTTTATTGGGTAGCGGAACCTACGAGCAGTACTTC
16	TRBV6-2/TRBV6-3	TRBD2	-	TRBJ2-3	CASSFLAGGRSDTQYF	TGTGCCAGCAGCTTCCTAGCGGGAGGGCGTTCAGATACGCAGTATTTT
13	TRBV24-1	TRBD2	once	TRBJ2-5	CATSVRGGETQYF	TGTGCCACCAGCGTACGGGGGGGAGAGACCCAGTACTTC
14	TRBV5-1	TRBD1	few	TRBJ1-1	CASTPGGRVTEAFF	TGCGCCAGCACCCCAGGGGGCCGGGTCACTGAAGCTTTCTTT